This TCR beta chain was sequenced in a study of shared clonotypes between healthy human individuals. V lost 4 bases, J lost 1 base, and 13 bases lay in between. This CDR3 region has 16 residues. The germline V gene has CDR1 LNHDA and CDR2 SQIVND (reference sequence). This table comes from immunoSEQ multiplex PCR, and its TCRdb copy is limited to in-frame clones, with some not included. Here the sample spans a few million clones, almost 96% being singletons. The chain joins TRBV19 to TRBJ2-2; no reliable D call. Specimen: naive CD4+ T cells sorted from blood. Specified subset: CD45RA+ positively selected. The TCR originated in a man in his late teens or twenties in good health. The CDR3 reads CASSREPQMNTGELFF. The CDR3 DNA follows: TGTGCCAGTAGTAGAGAGCCCCAGATGAACACCGGGGAGCTGTTTTTT.